The 13 T cell receptor beta chains given below trace back to one sample, sequenced in a study of T-cell reconstitution after alpha-beta-depleted transplantation in children. Unique molecular identifiers were incorporated when the TCRbeta library was constructed. From the PCR reads, TCRdb called clonotypes with MiXCR, one entry per CDR3 protein. This sample has about 340,000 distinct CDR3 sequences, with roughly 17% found just once. Material: PBMCs, mostly from graft donor cells, obtained 360 days after TCRalphabeta/CD19-depleted stem cell transplant. The receptors stem from a male patient between 2 and 9 years old who had a stem cell transplant for acute lymphoblastic leukemia, so the T cells may come from the graft donor.

The chain recombines TRBV12-3 or TRBV12-4 with TRBJ2-2; 7 bases fit TRBD1. V was clipped by 6 bases and J by 7 bases; unmatched bases: 5. The CDR3 totals 13 residues. The CDR3 spells CASRTGLDGELFF. The CDR3 bases are TGTGCCAGCAGGACAGGGTTGGACGGGGAGCTGTTTTTT.

The rearrangement links TRBV12-5 to TRBJ2-3; D uncertain. Germline V gene data show CDR1 as LGHNT and CDR2 as FRNRAP. CDR3 length equals 14 residues. With 1 base removed from V and 3 bases from J, the gap between germline ends came to 8 bases. The CDR3 DNA is TGTGCTAGTGGTTTGGGGGGTTGGACAGATACGCAGTATTTT. This codes for CASGLGGWTDTQYF.

This clonotype was seen many times. The germline gene is not matched at one end of the junction; a read error may be the cause. The chain is built from TRBV5-1 and TRBJ2-2; 8 nucleotides align to TRBD1. The length of the CDR3 is 15 residues. Germline CDR1 SGHRS, CDR2 YFSETQ. The DNA of the CDR3 is TGTGCCAGCAGCTTAGGGACAGGGAACACCGGGGAGCTGTTTTTT. This translates into CASSLGTGNTGELFF. Based on the CDR3 plus reference TRBV5-1 and TRBJ2-2, the full variable domain is KAGVTQTPRYLIKTRGQQVTLSCSPISGHRSVSWYQQTPGQGLQFLFEYFSETQRNKGNFPGRFSGRQFSNSRSEMNVSTLELGDSALYLCASSLGTGNTGELFFGEGSRLTVL.

This clonotype was observed a few times. The chain is built from TRBV11-1 and TRBJ2-7; 9 bases align to TRBD2. CDR3 length: 14 residues. Germline CDR1 reads SGHAT; CDR2 reads FQDESV (reference sequence). The junction had 7 bases not matched to a gene; V was cut back by 5 bases and J by 5 bases. The CDR3 spells CASSPGTSRDEQYF. The CDR3 coding sequence is TGTGCCAGCAGCCCTGGGACTAGCAGAGACGAGCAGTACTTC. Full variable domain (rest looked up from reference TRBV11-1 and TRBJ2-7): EAEVAQSPRYKITEKSQAVAFWCDPISGHATLYWYRQILGQGPELLVQFQDESVVDDSQLPKDRFSAERLKGVDSTLKIQPAELGDSAMYLCASSPGTSRDEQYFGPGTRLTVT.

The chain links TRBV10-3 to TRBJ2-6; D gene uncertain. The ends were cut back, 6 bases at V and 1 base at J, with 16 bases in the middle. Germline CDR1 ENHRY, CDR2 SYGVKD. This CDR3 has 17 residues. The CDR3 sequence: CAISRLGLTSGANVLTF. CDR3 DNA: TGTGCCATCAGCAGACTGGGCCTTACTTCTGGGGCCAACGTCCTGACTTTC.

The chain uses TRBV28 and TRBJ2-7; 9 nucleotides match TRBD2. This CDR3 has 17 amino acids. Germline V CDR1 and CDR2: MDHEN, SYDVKM. V shed 3 bases and J 3 bases; nucleotides not matched to a gene: 12. CDR3 amino acids: CASSFPATSGILYEQYF. The DNA of the CDR3 is TGTGCCAGCAGTTTCCCCGCGACTAGCGGAATTCTCTACGAGCAGTACTTC. Full variable domain (remainder filled in from reference TRBV28 and TRBJ2-7): DVKVTQSSRYLVKRTGEKVFLECVQDMDHENMFWYRQDPGLGLRLIYFSYDVKMKEKGDIPEGYSVSREKKERFSLILESASTNQTSMYLCASSFPATSGILYEQYFGPGTRLTVT.

This clonotype occurred a few times. The gene calls are TRBV5-6 and TRBJ1-1; D is undetermined. V lost 1 base and J 3 bases, leaving 19 bases between the germline ends. This CDR3 has 17 amino acids. The germline V gene has CDR1 SGHDT and CDR2 YYEEEE. CDR3 nucleotide sequence: TGTGCCAGCAGCTTGTCTTTTAGACCGGGCCCCGACACTGAAGCTTTCTTT. Protein sequence: CASSLSFRPGPDTEAFF.

This clonotype was counted between two and nine times. V gene TRBV6-1 combines with J gene TRBJ2-1, with D possibly called TRBD1 or TRBD2 (5 bases each). CDR1 and CDR2 from the germline V gene are MNHNS and SASEGT. Trimming removed 5 bases from V and 10 bases from J, with 21 bases in between. The CDR3 is made up of 15 amino acids. CDR3 coding DNA: TGTGCCAGCAGTCCGCCGGGGCGAACTGGGATCGAGCAGTTCTTC. Translation gives CASSPPGRTGIEQFF.

The chain combines TRBV3-1 with TRBJ2-2, with no clear D. V lost 0 bases and J 6 bases, leaving 14 bases between the germline ends. Germline V CDR1 and CDR2: LGHDT, YNNKEL (reference sequence). The CDR3 loop spans 16 amino acids. CDR3 DNA sequence: TGTGCCAGCAGCCAAGATCTCCCCTTAGCACCCGGGGAGCTGTTTTTT. Translation: CASSQDLPLAPGELFF.

The chain's CDR3 is CAWGAGGRGGELFF. CDR3 coding DNA: TGTGCCTGGGGAGCTGGCGGGAGAGGCGGGGAGCTGTTTTTT. The chain is built from TRBV30 and TRBJ2-2, with 7 bases fitting TRBD2. Losses at the gene ends were 5 bases for V and 7 bases for J; bases not matched to a gene: 10. CDR1 is GTSNPN, CDR2 SVGIG, per germline (reference sequence). CDR3 length: 14 amino acids.

The chain's CDR3 is CATGTGGANVLTF. For the CDR3, the DNA is TGTGCTACGGGGACGGGTGGGGCCAACGTCCTGACTTTC. The chain recombines TRBV12-5 with TRBJ2-6, with D possibly called TRBD1 or TRBD2 (5 bases each). The CDR3 has 13 residues. Germline assignment: CDR1 LGHNT and CDR2 FRNRAP. V was clipped by 10 bases and J by 3 bases, with 10 bases between them.

This clonotype turned up a few times. The V gene is TRBV5-4, the J gene TRBJ2-3, with D uncertain. Germline loops: CDR1 SGHNT, CDR2 YYREEE (reference sequence). The CDR3 consists of 12 residues. Trimming left V 5 bases short and J 9 bases short, with 13 bases between. CDR3: CASSNSKATQYF. The CDR3 DNA is TGTGCCAGCAGTAACTCGAAGGCGACGCAGTATTTT. The complete variable domain, with remaining parts taken from reference TRBV5-4 and TRBJ2-3, reads ETGVTQSPTHLIKTRGQQVTLRCSSQSGHNTVSWYQQALGQGPQFIFQYYREEENGRGNFPPRFSGLQFPNYSSELNVNALELDDSALYLCASSNSKATQYFGPGTRLTVL.

This chain connects TRBV10-3 to TRBJ2-1; 9 nucleotides align to TRBD1. Germline V gene data show CDR1 as ENHRY and CDR2 as SYGVKD. The length of the CDR3 is 16 residues. Trimming removed 3 bases from V and 6 bases from J; junction bases left unmatched: 9. CDR3: CAISDAGQGTFNEQFF. As DNA, the CDR3 is TGTGCCATCAGTGATGCCGGACAGGGGACTTTCAATGAGCAGTTCTTC.